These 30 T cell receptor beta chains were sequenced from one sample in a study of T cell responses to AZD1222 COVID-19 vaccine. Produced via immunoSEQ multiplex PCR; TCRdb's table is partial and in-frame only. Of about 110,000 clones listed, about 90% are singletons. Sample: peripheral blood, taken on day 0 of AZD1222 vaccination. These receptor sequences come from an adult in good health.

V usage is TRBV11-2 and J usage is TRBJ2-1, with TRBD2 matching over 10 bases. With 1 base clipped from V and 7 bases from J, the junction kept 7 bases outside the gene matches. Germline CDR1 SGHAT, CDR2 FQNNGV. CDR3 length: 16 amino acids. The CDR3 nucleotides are TGTGCCAGCAGCTTAGGGAGCGGGGGGGCCGCGAATGAGCAGTTCTTC. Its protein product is CASSLGSGGAANEQFF.

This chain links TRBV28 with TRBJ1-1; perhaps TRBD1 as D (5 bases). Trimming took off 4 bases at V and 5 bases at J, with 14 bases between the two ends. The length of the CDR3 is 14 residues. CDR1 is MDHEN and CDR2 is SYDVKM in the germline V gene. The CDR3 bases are TGTGCCAGCAGTTCAGAGGGGATACGGACTGAAGCTTTCTTT. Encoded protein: CASSSEGIRTEAFF.

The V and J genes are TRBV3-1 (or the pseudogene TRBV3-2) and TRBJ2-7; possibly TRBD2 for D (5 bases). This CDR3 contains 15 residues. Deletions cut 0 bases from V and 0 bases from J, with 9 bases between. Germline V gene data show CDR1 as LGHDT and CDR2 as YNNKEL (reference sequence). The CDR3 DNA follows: TGTGCCAGCAGCCAAGATCCGGGGAGCTCCTACGAGCAGTACTTC. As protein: CASSQDPGSSYEQYF.

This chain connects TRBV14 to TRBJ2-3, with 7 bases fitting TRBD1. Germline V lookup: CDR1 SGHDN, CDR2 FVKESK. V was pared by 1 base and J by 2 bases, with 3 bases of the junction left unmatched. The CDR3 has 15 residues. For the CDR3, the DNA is TGTGCCAGCAGCCAAGGACAGGGAACCACAGATACGCAGTATTTT. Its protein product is CASSQGQGTTDTQYF.

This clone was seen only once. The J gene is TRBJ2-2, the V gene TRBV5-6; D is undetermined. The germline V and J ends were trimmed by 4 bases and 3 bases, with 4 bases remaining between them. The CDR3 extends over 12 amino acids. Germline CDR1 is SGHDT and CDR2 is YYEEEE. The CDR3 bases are TGTGCCAGCAGCGACCACACCGGGGAGCTGTTTTTT. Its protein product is CASSDHTGELFF.

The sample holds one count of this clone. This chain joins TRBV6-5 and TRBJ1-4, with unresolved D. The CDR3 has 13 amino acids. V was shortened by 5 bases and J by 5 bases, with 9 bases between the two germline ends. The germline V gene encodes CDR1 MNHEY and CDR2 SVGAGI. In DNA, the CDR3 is TGTGCCAGCAGTCGGACGGTGAATGAAAAACTGTTTTTT. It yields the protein CASSRTVNEKLFF.

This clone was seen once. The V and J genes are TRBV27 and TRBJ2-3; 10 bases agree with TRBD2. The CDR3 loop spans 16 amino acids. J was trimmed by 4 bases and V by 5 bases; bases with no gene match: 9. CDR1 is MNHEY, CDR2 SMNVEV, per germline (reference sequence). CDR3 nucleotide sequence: TGTGCCAGCAGTCCCCTTGATAGCGGGGGGTCAGATACGCAGTATTTT. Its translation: CASSPLDSGGSDTQYF.

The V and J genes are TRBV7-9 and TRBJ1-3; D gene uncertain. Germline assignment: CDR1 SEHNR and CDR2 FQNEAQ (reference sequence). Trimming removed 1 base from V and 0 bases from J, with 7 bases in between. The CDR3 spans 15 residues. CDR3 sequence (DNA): TGTGCCAGCAGCTTAGAATTCTACTCTGGAAACACCATATATTTT. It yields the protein CASSLEFYSGNTIYF.

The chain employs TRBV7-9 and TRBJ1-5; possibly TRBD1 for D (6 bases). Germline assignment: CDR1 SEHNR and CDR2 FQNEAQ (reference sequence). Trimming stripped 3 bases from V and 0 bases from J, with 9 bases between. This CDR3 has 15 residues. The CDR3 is CASSLDSTSNQPQHF. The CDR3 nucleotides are TGTGCCAGCAGCTTGGACAGTACTAGCAATCAGCCCCAGCATTTT.

The CDR3 here is CASSVTPRGGDNSPLHF. Here the CDR3 DNA reads TGTGCCAGCAGCGTCACCCCTCGTGGGGGCGACAATTCACCCCTCCACTTT. This chain links TRBV9 with TRBJ1-6; perhaps TRBD1 as D (6 bases). In germline, CDR1 is SGDLS, CDR2 YYNGEE. This CDR3 region has 17 residues. V shed 2 bases and J shed 7 bases, with 19 bases lying between them.

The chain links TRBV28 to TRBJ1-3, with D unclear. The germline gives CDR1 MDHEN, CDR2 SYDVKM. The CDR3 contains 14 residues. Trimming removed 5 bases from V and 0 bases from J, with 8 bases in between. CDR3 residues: CASSPGNSGNTIYF. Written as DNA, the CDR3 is TGTGCCAGCAGTCCCGGGAACTCTGGAAACACCATATATTTT.

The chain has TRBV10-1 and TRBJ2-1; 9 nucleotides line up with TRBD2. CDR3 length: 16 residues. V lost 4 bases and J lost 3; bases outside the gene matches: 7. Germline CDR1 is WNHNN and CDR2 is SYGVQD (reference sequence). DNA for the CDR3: TGCGCCAGCAGTGGGTCTAGCGGGGATCGCTACAATGAGCAGTTCTTC. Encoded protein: CASSGSSGDRYNEQFF.

CDR3 sequence reads: CATSDAGGGQPQHF. The DNA for the CDR3 is TGTGCCACCAGTGATGCGGGGGGCGGTCAGCCCCAGCATTTT. This chain uses TRBV24-1 with TRBJ1-5, with a possible D match to TRBD1 (6 bases). This CDR3 has 14 residues. Trimming took off 3 bases at V and 6 bases at J, with 11 bases between the two ends. Germline loops: CDR1 KGHDR, CDR2 SFDVKD.

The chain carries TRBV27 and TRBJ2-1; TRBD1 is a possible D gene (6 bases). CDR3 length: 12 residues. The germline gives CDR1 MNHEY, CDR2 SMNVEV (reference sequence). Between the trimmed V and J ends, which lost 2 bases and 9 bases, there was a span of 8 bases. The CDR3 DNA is TGTGCCAGCAGTTTAAGCAGGGGTGAGCAGTTCTTC. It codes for CASSLSRGEQFF.

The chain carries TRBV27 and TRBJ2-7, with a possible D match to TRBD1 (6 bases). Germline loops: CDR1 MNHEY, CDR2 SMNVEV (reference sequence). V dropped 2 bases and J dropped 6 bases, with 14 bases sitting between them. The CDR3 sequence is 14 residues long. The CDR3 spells CASSLNARGSEQYF. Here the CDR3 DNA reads TGTGCCAGCAGTTTAAACGCCAGGGGCAGCGAGCAGTACTTC.

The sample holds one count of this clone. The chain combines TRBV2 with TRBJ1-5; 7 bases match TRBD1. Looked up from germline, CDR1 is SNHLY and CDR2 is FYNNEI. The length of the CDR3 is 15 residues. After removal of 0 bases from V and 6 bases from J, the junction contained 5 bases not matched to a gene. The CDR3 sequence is CASSEAFDRAQPQHF. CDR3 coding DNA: TGTGCCAGCAGTGAAGCTTTCGACAGGGCTCAGCCCCAGCATTTT.

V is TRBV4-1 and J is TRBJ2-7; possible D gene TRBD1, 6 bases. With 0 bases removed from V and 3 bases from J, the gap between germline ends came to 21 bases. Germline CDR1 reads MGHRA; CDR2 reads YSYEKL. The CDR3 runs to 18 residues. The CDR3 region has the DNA TGCGCCAGCAGCCAAGATCAGGAGGCGGTACGGGGACACTACGAGCAGTACTTC. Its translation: CASSQDQEAVRGHYEQYF.

The CDR3 nucleotides are TGTGCCTGCCAGGGGCGTTCTGGGGCCAACGTCCTGACTTTC. Protein product: CACQGRSGANVLTF. The rearrangement links TRBV30 to TRBJ2-6, with a tentative D call TRBD1 (6 bases). The CDR3 is 14 amino acids. The germline V gene has CDR1 GTSNPN and CDR2 SVGIG (reference sequence). The ends were cut back, 6 bases at V and 1 base at J, with 10 bases in the middle.

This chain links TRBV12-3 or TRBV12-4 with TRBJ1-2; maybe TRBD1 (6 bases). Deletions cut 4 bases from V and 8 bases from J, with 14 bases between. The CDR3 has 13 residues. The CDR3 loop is CASSSDRLAGYTF. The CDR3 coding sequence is TGTGCCAGCAGTTCTGACAGGTTGGCGGGCTACACCTTC.

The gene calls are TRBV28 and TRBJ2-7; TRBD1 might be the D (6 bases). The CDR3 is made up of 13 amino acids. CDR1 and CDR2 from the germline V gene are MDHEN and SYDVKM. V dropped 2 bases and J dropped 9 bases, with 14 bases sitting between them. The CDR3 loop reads CASSLSHRVGQYF. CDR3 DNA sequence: TGTGCCAGCAGTTTAAGCCACAGGGTAGGGCAGTACTTC.

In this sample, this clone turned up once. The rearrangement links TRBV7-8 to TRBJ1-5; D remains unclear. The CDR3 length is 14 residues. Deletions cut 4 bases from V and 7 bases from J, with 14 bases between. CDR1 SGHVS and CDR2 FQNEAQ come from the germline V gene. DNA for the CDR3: TGTGCCAGCAGCTCCCTCTCAAGAAAACAGCCCCAGCATTTT. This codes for CASSSLSRKQPQHF.

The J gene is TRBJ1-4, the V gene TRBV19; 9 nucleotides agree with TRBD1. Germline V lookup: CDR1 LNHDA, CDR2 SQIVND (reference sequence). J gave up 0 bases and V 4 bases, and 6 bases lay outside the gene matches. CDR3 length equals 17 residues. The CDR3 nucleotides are TGTGCCAGTAGTACAAGACAGGGGGATGCAACTAATGAAAAACTGTTTTTT. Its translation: CASSTRQGDATNEKLFF.

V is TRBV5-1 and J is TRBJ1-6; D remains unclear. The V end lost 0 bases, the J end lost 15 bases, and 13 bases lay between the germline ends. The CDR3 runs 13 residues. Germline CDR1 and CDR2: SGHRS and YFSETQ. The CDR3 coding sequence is TGCGCCAGCAGCTTGGGAATGGTGAACAACCTCCACTTT. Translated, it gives CASSLGMVNNLHF.

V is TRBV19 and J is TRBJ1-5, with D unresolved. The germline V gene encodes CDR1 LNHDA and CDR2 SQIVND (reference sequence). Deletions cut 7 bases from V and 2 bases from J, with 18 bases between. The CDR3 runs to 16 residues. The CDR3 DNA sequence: TGTGCCAGTAAGAAGGGTCGTCATAAGGGCAATCAGCCCCAGCATTTT. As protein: CASKKGRHKGNQPQHF. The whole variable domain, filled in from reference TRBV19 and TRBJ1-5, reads DGGITQSPKYLFRKEGQNVTLSCEQNLNHDAMYWYRQDPGQGLRLIYYSQIVNDFQKGDIAEGYSVSREKKESFPLTVTSAQKNPTAFYLCASKKGRHKGNQPQHFGDGTRLSIL.

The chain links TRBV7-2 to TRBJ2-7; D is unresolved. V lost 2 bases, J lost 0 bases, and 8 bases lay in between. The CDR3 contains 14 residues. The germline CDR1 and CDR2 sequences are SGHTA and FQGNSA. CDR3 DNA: TGTGCCAGCAGCTTAACGGGCATCTCCTACGAGCAGTACTTC. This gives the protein CASSLTGISYEQYF. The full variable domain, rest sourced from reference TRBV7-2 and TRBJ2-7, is GAGVSQSPSNKVTEKGKDVELRCDPISGHTALYWYRQSLGQGLEFLIYFQGNSAPDKSGLPSDRFSAERTGGSVSTLTIQRTQQEDSAVYLCASSLTGISYEQYFGPGTRLTVT.

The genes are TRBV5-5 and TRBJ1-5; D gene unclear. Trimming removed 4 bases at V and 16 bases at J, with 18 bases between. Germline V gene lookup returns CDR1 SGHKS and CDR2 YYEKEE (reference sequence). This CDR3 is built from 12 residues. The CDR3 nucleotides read TGTGCCAGCAGCCCGGATGGAATAATCGACCATTTT. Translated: CASSPDGIIDHF.

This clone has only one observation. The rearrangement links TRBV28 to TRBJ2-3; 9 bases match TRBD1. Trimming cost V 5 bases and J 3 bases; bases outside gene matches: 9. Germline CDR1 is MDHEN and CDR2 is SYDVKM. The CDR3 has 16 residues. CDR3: CASSTGGLPKTDTQYF. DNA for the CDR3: TGTGCCAGCAGTACAGGGGGCCTGCCGAAGACAGATACGCAGTATTTT.

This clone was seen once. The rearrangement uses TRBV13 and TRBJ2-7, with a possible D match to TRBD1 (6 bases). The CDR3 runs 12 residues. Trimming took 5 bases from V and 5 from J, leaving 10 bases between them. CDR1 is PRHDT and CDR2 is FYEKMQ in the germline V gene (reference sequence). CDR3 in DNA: TGTGCCAGCAGCCTAAACAGGGACGAGCAGTACTTC. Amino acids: CASSLNRDEQYF.

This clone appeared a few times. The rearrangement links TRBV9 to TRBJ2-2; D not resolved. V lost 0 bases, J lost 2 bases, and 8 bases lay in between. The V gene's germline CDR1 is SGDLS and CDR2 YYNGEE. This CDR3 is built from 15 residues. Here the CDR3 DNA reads TGTGCCAGCAGCGTAGAGTCGGTCAACACCGGGGAGCTGTTTTTT. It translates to CASSVESVNTGELFF.

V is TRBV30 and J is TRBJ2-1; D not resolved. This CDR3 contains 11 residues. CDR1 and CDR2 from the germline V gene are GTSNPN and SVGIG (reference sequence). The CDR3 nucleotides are TGTGCTTCATCCCAGAGCAATGAGCAGTTCTTC. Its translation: CASSQSNEQFF.